This TCR beta chain was profiled in a study of shared clonotypes between healthy human individuals. This CDR3 comprises 16 residues. Germline CDR1 is SNHLY and CDR2 is FYNNEI. The V gene end was trimmed by 3 bases and the J gene end by 6 bases; junction bases not matched to a gene: 7. Data came from immunoSEQ multiplex PCR; TCRdb stores just in-frame clones and leaves some out. In the table there are 1.5 million to 2.5 million clones, over 85% of which are singletons. The naive CD8 population came from CD45RO-negative cells selected for CCR7, without terminally differentiated effector memory CD45RA+ cells.

The chain has TRBV2 and TRBJ2-2; 10 bases map to TRBD2. The sequence came from a young man in good health. Sequencing was carried out using naive CD8+ T cells sorted from blood. CDR3 amino acids: CASSDPQAGGPGELFF. The CDR3 DNA sequence: TGTGCCAGCAGTGACCCACAAGCGGGAGGGCCCGGGGAGCTGTTTTTT.